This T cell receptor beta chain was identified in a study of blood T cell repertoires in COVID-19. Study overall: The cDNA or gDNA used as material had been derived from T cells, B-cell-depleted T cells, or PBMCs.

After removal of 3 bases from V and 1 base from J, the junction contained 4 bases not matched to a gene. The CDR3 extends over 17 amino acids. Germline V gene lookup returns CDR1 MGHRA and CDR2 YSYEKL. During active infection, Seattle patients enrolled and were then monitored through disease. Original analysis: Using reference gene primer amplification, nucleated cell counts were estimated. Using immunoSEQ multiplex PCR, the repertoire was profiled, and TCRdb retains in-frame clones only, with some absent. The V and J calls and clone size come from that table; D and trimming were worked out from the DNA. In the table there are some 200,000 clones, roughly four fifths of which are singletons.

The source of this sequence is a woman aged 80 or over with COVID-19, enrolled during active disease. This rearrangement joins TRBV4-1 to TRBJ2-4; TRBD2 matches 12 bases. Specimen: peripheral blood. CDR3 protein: CASSQAGLAGAKNIQYF. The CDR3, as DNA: TGCGCCAGCAGCCAGGCAGGACTAGCGGGGGCCAAAAACATTCAGTACTTC.